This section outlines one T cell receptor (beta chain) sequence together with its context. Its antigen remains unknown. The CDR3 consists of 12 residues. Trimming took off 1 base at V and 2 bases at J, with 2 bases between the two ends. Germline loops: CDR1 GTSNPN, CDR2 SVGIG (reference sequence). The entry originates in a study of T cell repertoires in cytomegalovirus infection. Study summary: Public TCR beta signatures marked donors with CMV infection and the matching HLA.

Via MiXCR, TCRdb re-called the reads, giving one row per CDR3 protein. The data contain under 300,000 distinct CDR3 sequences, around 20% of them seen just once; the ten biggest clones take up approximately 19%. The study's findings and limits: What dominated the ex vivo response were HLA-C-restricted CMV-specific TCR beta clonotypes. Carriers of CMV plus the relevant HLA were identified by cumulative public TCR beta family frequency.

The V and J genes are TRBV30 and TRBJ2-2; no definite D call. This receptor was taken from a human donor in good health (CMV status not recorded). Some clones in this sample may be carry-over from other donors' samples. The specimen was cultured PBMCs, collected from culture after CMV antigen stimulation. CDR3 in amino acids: CAWSDNTGELFF. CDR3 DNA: TGTGCCTGGAGTGATAACACCGGGGAGCTGTTTTTT. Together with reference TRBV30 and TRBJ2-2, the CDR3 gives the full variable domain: SQTIHQWPATLVQPVGSPLSLECTVEGTSNPNLYWYRQAAGRGLQLLFYSVGIGQISSEVPQNLSASRPQDRQFILSSKKLLLSDSGFYLCAWSDNTGELFFGEGSRLTVL.